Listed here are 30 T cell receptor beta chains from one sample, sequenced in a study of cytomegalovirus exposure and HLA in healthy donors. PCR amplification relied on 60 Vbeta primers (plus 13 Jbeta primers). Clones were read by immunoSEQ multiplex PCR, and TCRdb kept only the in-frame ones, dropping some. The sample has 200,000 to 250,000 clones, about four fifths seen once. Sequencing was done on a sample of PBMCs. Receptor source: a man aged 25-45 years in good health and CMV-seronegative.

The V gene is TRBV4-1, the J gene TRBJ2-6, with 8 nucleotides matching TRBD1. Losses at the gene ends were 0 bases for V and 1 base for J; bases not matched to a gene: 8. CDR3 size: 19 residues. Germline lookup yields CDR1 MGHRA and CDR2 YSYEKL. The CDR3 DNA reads TGCGCCAGCAGCCAAGATACAGGGGGTAGGGGATCTGGGGCCAACGTCCTGACTTTC. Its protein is CASSQDTGGRGSGANVLTF.

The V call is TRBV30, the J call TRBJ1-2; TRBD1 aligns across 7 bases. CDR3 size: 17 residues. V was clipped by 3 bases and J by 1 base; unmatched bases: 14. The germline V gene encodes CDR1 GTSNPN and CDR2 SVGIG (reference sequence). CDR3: CAWRDSLGQRFNYGYTF. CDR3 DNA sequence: TGTGCCTGGAGGGATTCTTTGGGACAGCGCTTTAACTATGGCTACACCTTC.

In DNA form, the CDR3 reads TGTGCCAGCAGTTTCCAGCGGGGGGTCACCACAGATACGCAGTATTTT. Its protein is CASSFQRGVTTDTQYF. The rearrangement uses TRBV27 and TRBJ2-3; TRBD2 matches 9 bases. There are 16 residues in the CDR3. Germline V gene data show CDR1 as MNHEY and CDR2 as SMNVEV (reference sequence). V lost 3 bases, J lost 2 bases, and 6 bases stayed unmatched.

The CDR3, as DNA: TGCGCCAGCAGCCAAGATCAGGGACAGGGTACCTACGAGCAGTACTTC. It yields the protein CASSQDQGQGTYEQYF. V gene TRBV4-3 combines with J gene TRBJ2-7; TRBD1 matches 9 bases. This CDR3 has 16 residues. Germline V gene sequence: CDR1 LGHNA, CDR2 YSLEER. The ends lost 0 bases at V and 2 bases at J; junction bases unmatched: 5.

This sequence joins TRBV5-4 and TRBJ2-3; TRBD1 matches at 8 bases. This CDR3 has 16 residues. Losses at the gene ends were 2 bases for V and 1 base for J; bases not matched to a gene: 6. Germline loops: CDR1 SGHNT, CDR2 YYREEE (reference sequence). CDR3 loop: CASSFNTGGRTDTQYF. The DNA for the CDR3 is TGTGCCAGCAGCTTTAATACAGGGGGACGCACAGATACGCAGTATTTT.

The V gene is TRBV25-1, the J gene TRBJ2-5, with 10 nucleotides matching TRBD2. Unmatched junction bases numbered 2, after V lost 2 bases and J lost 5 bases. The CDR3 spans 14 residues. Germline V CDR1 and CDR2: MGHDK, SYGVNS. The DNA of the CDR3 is TGTGCCAGCAGTGAACCGACTAGCGGGGAGACCCAGTACTTC. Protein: CASSEPTSGETQYF.

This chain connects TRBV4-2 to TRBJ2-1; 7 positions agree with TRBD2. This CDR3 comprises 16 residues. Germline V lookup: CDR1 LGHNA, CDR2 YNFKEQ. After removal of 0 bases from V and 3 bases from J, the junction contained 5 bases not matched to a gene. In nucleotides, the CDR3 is TGTGCCAGCAGCCAAGAAGTAGCGGGTTTCTACAATGAGCAGTTCTTC. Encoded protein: CASSQEVAGFYNEQFF.

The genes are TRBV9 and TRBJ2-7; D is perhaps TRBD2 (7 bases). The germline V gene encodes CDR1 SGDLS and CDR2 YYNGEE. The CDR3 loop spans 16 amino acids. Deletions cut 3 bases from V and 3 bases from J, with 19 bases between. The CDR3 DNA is TGTGCCAGCAGCGCGGGTGGGGGGGGGCATGACTACGAGCAGTACTTC. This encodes CASSAGGGGHDYEQYF.

CDR3 DNA sequence: TGCGCCAGCAGCTTGGCCGTTCAGTCTCAAGAGACCCAGTACTTC. Protein sequence: CASSLAVQSQETQYF. V is TRBV5-1 and J is TRBJ2-5, with D unclear. Germline values: CDR1 SGHRS, CDR2 YFSETQ. The V end lost 0 bases, the J end lost 2 bases, and 11 bases lay between the germline ends. The CDR3 consists of 15 residues.

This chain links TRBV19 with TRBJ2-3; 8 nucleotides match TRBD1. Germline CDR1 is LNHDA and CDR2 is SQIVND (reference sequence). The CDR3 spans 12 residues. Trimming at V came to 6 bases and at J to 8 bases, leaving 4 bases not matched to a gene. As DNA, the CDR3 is TGTGCCAGTAGAGACAGGGGAGGTACGCAGTATTTT. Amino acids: CASRDRGGTQYF. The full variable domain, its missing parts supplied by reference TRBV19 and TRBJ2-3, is DGGITQSPKYLFRKEGQNVTLSCEQNLNHDAMYWYRQDPGQGLRLIYYSQIVNDFQKGDIAEGYSVSREKKESFPLTVTSAQKNPTAFYLCASRDRGGTQYFGPGTRLTVL.

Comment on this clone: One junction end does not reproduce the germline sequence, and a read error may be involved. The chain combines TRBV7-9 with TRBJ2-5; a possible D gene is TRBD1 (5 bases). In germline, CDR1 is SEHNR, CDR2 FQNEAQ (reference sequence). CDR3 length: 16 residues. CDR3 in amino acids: CSSSPMKKGLQETQYF. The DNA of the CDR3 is TGTTCCAGCAGCCCCATGAAGAAGGGGCTACAAGAGACCCAGTACTTC.

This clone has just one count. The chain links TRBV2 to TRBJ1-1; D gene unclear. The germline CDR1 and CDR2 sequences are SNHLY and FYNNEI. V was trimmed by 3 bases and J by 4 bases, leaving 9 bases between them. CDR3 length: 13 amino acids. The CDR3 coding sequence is TGTGCCAGCAGTGAGAGGGCGTCCACTGAAGCTTTCTTT. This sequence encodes CASSERASTEAFF.

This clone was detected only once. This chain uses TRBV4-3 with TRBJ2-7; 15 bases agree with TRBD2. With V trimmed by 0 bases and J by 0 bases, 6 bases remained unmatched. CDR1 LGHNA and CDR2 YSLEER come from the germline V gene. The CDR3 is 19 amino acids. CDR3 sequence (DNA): TGCGCCAGCAGCCAAGAAGGACTAGCGGGGGGGTATAGCTCCTACGAGCAGTACTTC. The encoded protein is CASSQEGLAGGYSSYEQYF.

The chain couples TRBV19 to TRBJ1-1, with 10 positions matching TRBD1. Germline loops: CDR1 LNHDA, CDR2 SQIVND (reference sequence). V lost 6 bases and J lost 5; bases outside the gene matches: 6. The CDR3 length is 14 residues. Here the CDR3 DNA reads TGTGCCAGTAGGCAGACAGGGGGCTGGACTGAAGCTTTCTTT. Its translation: CASRQTGGWTEAFF.

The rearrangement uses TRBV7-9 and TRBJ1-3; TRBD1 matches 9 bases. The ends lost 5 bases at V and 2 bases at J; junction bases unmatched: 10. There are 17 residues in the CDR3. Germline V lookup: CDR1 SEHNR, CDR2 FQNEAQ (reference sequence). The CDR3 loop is CASSGGQGNVAGNTIYF. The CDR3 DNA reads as TGTGCCAGCAGCGGAGGACAGGGGAACGTGGCTGGAAACACCATATATTTT.

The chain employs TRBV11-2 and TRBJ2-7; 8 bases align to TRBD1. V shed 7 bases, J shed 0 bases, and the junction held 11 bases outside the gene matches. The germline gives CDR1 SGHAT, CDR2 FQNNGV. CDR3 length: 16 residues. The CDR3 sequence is CASTTLGGQASYEQYF. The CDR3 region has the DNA TGTGCCAGCACTACCTTGGGGGGACAGGCCTCCTACGAGCAGTACTTC.

The CDR3 DNA sequence: TGTGCCAGCTCACCGACAGGGAGAACTGAAGCTTTCTTT. Its protein is CASSPTGRTEAFF. The gene calls are TRBV18 and TRBJ1-1; TRBD1 matches at 7 bases. CDR3 length: 13 residues. Germline values: CDR1 KGHSH, CDR2 LQKENI. The J segment lost 5 bases and the V segment lost 3 bases, leaving 3 bases of the junction unmatched.

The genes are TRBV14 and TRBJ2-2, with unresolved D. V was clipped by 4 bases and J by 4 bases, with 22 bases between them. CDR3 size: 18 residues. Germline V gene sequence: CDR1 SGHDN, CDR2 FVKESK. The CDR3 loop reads CASSPDPRARTFTGELFF. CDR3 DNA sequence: TGTGCCAGCAGCCCCGATCCAAGAGCGAGAACTTTCACCGGGGAGCTGTTTTTT.

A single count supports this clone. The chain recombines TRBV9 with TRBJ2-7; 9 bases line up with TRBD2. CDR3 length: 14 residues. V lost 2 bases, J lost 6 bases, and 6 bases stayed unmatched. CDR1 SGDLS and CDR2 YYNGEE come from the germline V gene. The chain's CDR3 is CASSVIAGESEQYF. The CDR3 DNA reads TGTGCCAGCAGCGTGATAGCGGGGGAGTCCGAGCAGTACTTC.

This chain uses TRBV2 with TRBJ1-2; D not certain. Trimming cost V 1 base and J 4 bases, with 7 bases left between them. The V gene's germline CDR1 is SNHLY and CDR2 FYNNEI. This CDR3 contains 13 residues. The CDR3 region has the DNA TGTGCCAGCAGTGAAGGGCAAATCTATGGCTACACCTTC. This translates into CASSEGQIYGYTF.

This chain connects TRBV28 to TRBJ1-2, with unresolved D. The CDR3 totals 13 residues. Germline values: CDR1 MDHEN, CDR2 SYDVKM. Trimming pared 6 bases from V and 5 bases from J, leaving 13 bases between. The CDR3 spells CASSPPRWYGYTF. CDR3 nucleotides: TGTGCCAGCAGCCCCCCCCGGTGGTATGGCTACACCTTC.

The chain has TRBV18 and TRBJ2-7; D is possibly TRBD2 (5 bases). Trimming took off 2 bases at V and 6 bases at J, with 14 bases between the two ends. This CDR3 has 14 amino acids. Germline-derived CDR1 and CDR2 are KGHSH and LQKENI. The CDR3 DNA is TGTGCCAGCTCACCAATAGGGAGAGTCACCGAGCAGTACTTC. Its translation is CASSPIGRVTEQYF. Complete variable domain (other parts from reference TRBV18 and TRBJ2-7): NAGVMQNPRHLVRRRGQEARLRCSPMKGHSHVYWYRQLPEEGLKFMVYLQKENIIDESGMPKERFSAEFPKEGPSILRIQQVVRGDSAAYFCASSPIGRVTEQYFGPGTRLTVT.

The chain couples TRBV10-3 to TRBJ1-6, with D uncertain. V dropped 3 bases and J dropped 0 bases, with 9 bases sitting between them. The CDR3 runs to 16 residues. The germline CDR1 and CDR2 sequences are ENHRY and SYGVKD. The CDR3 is CAISEGGSSYNSPLHF. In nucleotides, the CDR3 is TGTGCCATCAGTGAAGGAGGCAGCTCCTATAATTCACCCCTCCACTTT.

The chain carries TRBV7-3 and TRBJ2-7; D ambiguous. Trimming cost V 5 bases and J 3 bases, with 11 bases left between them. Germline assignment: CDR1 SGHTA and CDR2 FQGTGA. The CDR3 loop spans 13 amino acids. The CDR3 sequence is CASSPTAGYEQYF. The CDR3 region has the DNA TGTGCCAGCAGCCCCACGGCAGGCTACGAGCAGTACTTC.

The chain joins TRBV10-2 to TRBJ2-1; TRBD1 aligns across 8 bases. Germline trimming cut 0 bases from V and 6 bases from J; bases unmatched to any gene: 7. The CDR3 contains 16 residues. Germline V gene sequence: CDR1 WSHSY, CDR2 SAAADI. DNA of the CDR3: TGCGCCAGCAGTGAGTCAAAGCAGGGGGCGCGCAATGAGCAGTTCTTC. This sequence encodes CASSESKQGARNEQFF.

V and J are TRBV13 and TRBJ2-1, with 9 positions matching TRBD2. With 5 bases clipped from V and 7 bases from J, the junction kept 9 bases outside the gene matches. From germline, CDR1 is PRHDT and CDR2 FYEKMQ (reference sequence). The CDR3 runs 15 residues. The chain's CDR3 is CASSPRGGGANEQFF. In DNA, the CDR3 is TGTGCCAGCAGCCCCCGGGGCGGGGGGGCTAATGAGCAGTTCTTC.

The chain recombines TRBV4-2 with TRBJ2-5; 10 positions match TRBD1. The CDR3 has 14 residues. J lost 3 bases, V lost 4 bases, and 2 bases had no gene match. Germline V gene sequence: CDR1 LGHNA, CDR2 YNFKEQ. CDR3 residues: CASSLDRGEETQYF. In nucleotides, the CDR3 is TGTGCCAGCAGCCTGGACAGGGGGGAAGAGACCCAGTACTTC.

The CDR3 region is CASSGVAGTEAFF. The CDR3 DNA sequence: TGTGCCAGCAGTGGGGTTGCGGGAACTGAAGCTTTCTTT. The J gene is TRBJ1-1, the V gene TRBV2; no definite D call. This CDR3 region has 13 residues. Germline V gives CDR1 SNHLY, CDR2 FYNNEI. V lost 4 bases and J lost 5, with 11 bases in between.

The CDR3 protein is CASSLRGGLGRETQYF. The CDR3 DNA follows: TGTGCCAGCAGTCTTCGGGGAGGGCTGGGTAGAGAGACCCAGTACTTC. The chain links TRBV2 to TRBJ2-5; 7 nucleotides align to TRBD2. Germline values: CDR1 SNHLY, CDR2 FYNNEI. V dropped 5 bases and J dropped 4; count of bases not matched to a gene: 13. This CDR3 has 16 residues.

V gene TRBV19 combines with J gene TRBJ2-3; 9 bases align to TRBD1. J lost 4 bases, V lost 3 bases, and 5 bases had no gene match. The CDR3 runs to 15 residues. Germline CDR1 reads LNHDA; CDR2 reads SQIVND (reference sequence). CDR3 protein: CASSMGQGRPDTQYF. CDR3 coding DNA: TGTGCCAGTAGTATGGGACAGGGTCGCCCAGATACGCAGTATTTT.